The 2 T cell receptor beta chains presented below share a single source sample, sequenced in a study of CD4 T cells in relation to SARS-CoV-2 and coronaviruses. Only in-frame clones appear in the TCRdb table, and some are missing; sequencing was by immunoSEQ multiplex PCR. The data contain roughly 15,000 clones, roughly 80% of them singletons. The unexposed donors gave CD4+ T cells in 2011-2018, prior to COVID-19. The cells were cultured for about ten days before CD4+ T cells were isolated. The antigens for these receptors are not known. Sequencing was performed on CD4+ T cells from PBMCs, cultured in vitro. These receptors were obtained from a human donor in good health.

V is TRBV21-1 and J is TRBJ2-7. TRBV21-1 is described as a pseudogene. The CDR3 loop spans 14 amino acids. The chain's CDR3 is CASEPLGTTYEQYF. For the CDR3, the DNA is TGTGCCAGCGAGCCGCTCGGGACCACCTACGAGCAGTACTTC.

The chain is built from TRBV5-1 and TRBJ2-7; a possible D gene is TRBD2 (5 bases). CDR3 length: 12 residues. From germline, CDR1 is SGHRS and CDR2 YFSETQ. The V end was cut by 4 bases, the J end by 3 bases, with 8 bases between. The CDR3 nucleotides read TGCGCCAGCAGCGCCCGGGGCTACGAGCAGTACTTC. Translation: CASSARGYEQYF.